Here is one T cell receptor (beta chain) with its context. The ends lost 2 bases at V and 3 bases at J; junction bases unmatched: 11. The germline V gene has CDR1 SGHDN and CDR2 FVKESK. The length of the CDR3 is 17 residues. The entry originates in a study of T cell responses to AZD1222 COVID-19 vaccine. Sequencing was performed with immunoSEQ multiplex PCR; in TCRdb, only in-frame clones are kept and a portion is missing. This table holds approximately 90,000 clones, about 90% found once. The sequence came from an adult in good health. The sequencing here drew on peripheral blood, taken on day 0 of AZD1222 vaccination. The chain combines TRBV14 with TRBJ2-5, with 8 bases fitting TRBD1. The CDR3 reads CASSQNLRDRIEETQYF. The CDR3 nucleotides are TGTGCCAGCAGCCAAAACCTCCGGGACAGGATTGAAGAGACCCAGTACTTC.